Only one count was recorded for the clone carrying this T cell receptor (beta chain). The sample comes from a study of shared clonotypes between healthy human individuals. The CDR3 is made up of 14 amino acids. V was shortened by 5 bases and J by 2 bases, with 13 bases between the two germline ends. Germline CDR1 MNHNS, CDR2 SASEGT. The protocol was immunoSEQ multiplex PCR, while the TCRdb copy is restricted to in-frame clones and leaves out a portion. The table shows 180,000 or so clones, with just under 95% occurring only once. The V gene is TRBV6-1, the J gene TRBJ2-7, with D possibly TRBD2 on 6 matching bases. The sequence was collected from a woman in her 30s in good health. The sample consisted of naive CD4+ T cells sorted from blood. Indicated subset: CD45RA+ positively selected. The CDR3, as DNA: TGTGCCAGCAGTCGAGTAGCGGAGCCCTACGAGCAGTACTTC. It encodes CASSRVAEPYEQYF.